This T cell receptor beta chain was captured in a study of radiation and T cells in renal cell carcinoma. The treatment denotes: treatment-naive control, cytoreductive nephrectomy. Here immunoSEQ multiplex PCR was the method, and the copy in TCRdb shows in-frame clones only, minus some. The table lists around 18,000 clones, 58% of them singletons, with 9.7% in the top ten. The CDR3 consists of 15 residues. Per the germline V gene, CDR1 is MNHEY and CDR2 is SMNVEV (reference sequence). Trimming pared 6 bases from V and 0 bases from J, leaving 15 bases between. This chain uses TRBV27 with TRBJ2-7; D unresolved. This TCR was recovered from a man aged 40-49 years with renal cell carcinoma. Here the sequenced sample was tumor tissue, taken from a patient whose treatment was nephrectomy without radiotherapy. CDR3 loop: CASSQLSVGSYEQYF. The CDR3 bases are TGTGCCAGCAGCCAGCTATCCGTGGGCTCCTACGAGCAGTACTTC.